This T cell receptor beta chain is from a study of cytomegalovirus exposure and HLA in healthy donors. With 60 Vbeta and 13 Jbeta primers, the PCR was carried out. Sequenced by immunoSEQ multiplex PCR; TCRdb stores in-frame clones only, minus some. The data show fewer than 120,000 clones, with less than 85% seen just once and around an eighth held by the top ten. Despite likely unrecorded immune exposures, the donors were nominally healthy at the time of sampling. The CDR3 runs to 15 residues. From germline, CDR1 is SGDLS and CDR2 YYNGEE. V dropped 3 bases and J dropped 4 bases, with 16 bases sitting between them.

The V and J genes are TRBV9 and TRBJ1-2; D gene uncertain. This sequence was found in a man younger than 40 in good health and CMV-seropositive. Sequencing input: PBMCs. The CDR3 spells CASSAGSEGPYGYTF. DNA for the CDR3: TGTGCCAGCAGCGCCGGGTCGGAGGGTCCCTATGGCTACACCTTC.